This passage covers 27 T cell receptor beta chains from one sample sequenced in a study of shared clonotypes between healthy human individuals. This table comes from immunoSEQ multiplex PCR, and its TCRdb copy is limited to in-frame clones, with some not included. The table shows over a million clones, with around 76% occurring only once. Input material: memory CD4+ T cells sorted from blood. Noted subset: CD45RA-negative fraction. These receptors were obtained from a man between 18 and 29 years old in good health.

The chain has TRBV5-1 and TRBJ1-1; D perhaps matches TRBD1 (5 bases). The V end lost 5 bases, the J end lost 8 bases, and 16 bases lay between the germline ends. This CDR3 is built from 13 residues. Germline loops: CDR1 SGHRS, CDR2 YFSETQ. The DNA of the CDR3 is TGCGCCAGCAGTAGGGGTCCCGATCTCGAAGCTTTCTTT. Translating it yields CASSRGPDLEAFF.

J is TRBJ1-2 and V is TRBV4-3; D is unresolved. The CDR3 extends over 15 amino acids. Trimming removed 0 bases from V and 4 bases from J, with 12 bases in between. The germline CDR1 and CDR2 sequences are LGHNA and YSLEER. The CDR3 spells CASSQERGPVYGYTF. The CDR3 DNA reads TGCGCCAGCAGCCAAGAGCGCGGTCCGGTCTATGGCTACACCTTC.

V is TRBV6-5 and J is TRBJ2-1; 8 bases line up with TRBD2. The J segment lost 0 bases and the V segment lost 6 bases, leaving 1 base of the junction unmatched. Germline loops: CDR1 MNHEY, CDR2 SVGAGI. The CDR3 loop spans 14 amino acids. The CDR3 here is CASSGGASYNEQFF. The CDR3 nucleotides read TGTGCCAGCAGCGGGGGGGCCTCCTACAATGAGCAGTTCTTC.

This clone was detected only once. This rearrangement joins TRBV6-6 to TRBJ1-2, with D perhaps matching TRBD1 (5 bases). V was shortened by 2 bases and J by 2 bases, with 15 bases between the two germline ends. The CDR3 consists of 16 residues. The germline V gene has CDR1 MNHNY and CDR2 SVGAGI (reference sequence). CDR3 region: CASSYGGAGSNYGYTF. CDR3 nucleotide sequence: TGTGCCAGCAGTTACGGAGGGGCGGGATCCAACTATGGCTACACCTTC.

The chain is built from TRBV6-5 and TRBJ1-1; no firm D call. V lost 4 bases and J lost 3, with 3 bases in between. The CDR3 has 11 residues. Germline V gene sequence: CDR1 MNHEY, CDR2 SVGAGI. For the CDR3, the DNA is TGTGCCAGCAGTTTCTACACTGAAGCTTTCTTT. This codes for CASSFYTEAFF.

The chain uses TRBV5-1 and TRBJ1-3, with D perhaps matching TRBD1 (5 bases). Germline CDR1 SGHRS, CDR2 YFSETQ. This CDR3 contains 15 residues. V dropped 4 bases and J dropped 0 bases, with 11 bases sitting between them. This CDR3 reads CASSADGGSGNTIYF. The CDR3 region has the DNA TGCGCCAGCAGCGCGGACGGGGGCTCTGGAAACACCATATATTTT.

The chain links TRBV6-5 to TRBJ1-6; no definite D call. The CDR3 totals 14 residues. The germline CDR1 and CDR2 sequences are MNHEY and SVGAGI. The V end was cut by 5 bases, the J end by 7 bases, with 12 bases between. CDR3 in DNA: TGTGCCAGCAGTCCAGGATTGGACAATTCACCCCTCCACTTT. Its translation: CASSPGLDNSPLHF.

This clone has a handful of counts. Other DNA sequences in this sample translate to the same CDR3. V is TRBV7-2 and J is TRBJ2-7, with 9 bases matching TRBD1. The length of the CDR3 is 14 residues. Germline V gives CDR1 SGHTA, CDR2 FQGNSA. Trimming at V came to 4 bases and at J to 3 bases, leaving 4 bases not matched to a gene. The CDR3 DNA is TGTGCCAGCAGCTCAGGGACAGGGTACTACGAGCAGTACTTC. Protein: CASSSGTGYYEQYF.

The table lists this clone with a few counts. This CDR3 is also generated by other DNA sequences in the sample. The chain uses TRBV7-9 and TRBJ1-6, with a weak D call TRBD1 (6 bases). Looked up from germline, CDR1 is SEHNR and CDR2 is FQNEAQ (reference sequence). Trimming stripped 2 bases from V and 9 bases from J, with 8 bases between. The CDR3 covers 13 residues. The CDR3 sequence: CASSLQQGSPLHF. The CDR3, as DNA: TGTGCCAGCAGCTTACAACAGGGTTCACCCCTCCACTTT.

This clone came up a few times. V usage is TRBV6-1 and J usage is TRBJ1-5; D call uncertain. There are 13 residues in the CDR3. V shed 4 bases and J shed 7 bases, with 11 bases lying between them. Germline CDR1 and CDR2: MNHNS and SASEGT. The DNA for the CDR3 is TGTGCCAGCAGTGTTACGAGTTTCCAGCCCCAGCATTTT. Translated, it gives CASSVTSFQPQHF.

The V call is TRBV6-5, the J call TRBJ2-4; maybe TRBD1 (5 bases). V gave up 7 bases and J gave up 3 bases, with 16 bases separating them. The length of the CDR3 is 15 residues. Per germline, CDR1 MNHEY and CDR2 SVGAGI. DNA of the CDR3: TGTGCCAGCACAAGCGCAGGGCTTGGCAAAAACATTCAGTACTTC. Translation gives CASTSAGLGKNIQYF.

V usage is TRBV5-1 and J usage is TRBJ2-5, with D possibly matching TRBD2 (5 bases). CDR1 SGHRS and CDR2 YFSETQ come from the germline V gene. CDR3 size: 15 residues. Trimming removed 2 bases at V and 5 bases at J, with 16 bases between. In DNA form, the CDR3 reads TGCGCCAGCAGCTTTGTGAGCGGAGGAAGGGAGACCCAGTACTTC. Amino acids: CASSFVSGGRETQYF.

There are many counts of this clone. This sample also contains other DNA sequences that code for the same CDR3. The V gene is TRBV30, the J gene TRBJ2-2; TRBD1 might be the D (6 bases). Germline CDR1 reads GTSNPN; CDR2 reads SVGIG (reference sequence). Trimming removed 7 bases from V and 1 base from J, with 13 bases in between. CDR3 length equals 14 residues. CDR3 in amino acids: CALRFRGNTGELFF. The CDR3 DNA is TGTGCCTTACGGTTCAGGGGGAACACCGGGGAGCTGTTTTTT.

This chain joins TRBV5-1 and TRBJ2-3; D uncertain. Germline V gene sequence: CDR1 SGHRS, CDR2 YFSETQ. V was pared by 0 bases and J by 5 bases, with 4 bases between. CDR3 length equals 12 residues. CDR3 protein: CASSLDVDTQYF. DNA for the CDR3: TGCGCCAGCAGCTTGGACGTAGATACGCAGTATTTT.

The V and J genes are TRBV27 and TRBJ1-5; D call uncertain. V shed 0 bases and J shed 6 bases, with 9 bases lying between them. The CDR3 sequence is 14 residues long. CDR1 and CDR2 (germline): MNHEY, SMNVEV (reference sequence). The CDR3 region is CASSLSREVQPQHF. The CDR3 DNA reads as TGTGCCAGCAGTTTATCAAGGGAGGTTCAGCCCCAGCATTTT.

The rearrangement uses TRBV11-3 and TRBJ1-1, with D hard to call. From germline, CDR1 is SGHNT and CDR2 YENEEA. Trimming stripped 0 bases from V and 5 bases from J, with 7 bases between. The CDR3 is 13 residues long. The CDR3 DNA sequence: TGTGCCAGCAGCTTAGACCGAACGACTGAAGCTTTCTTT. Amino acid sequence: CASSLDRTTEAFF.

V gene TRBV11-2 combines with J gene TRBJ2-1, with 7 bases matching TRBD2. This CDR3 contains 14 residues. Per germline, CDR1 SGHAT and CDR2 FQNNGV. The V gene end was trimmed by 7 bases and the J gene end by 0 bases; junction bases not matched to a gene: 3. This CDR3 is CASTSGGSYNEQFF. CDR3 in DNA: TGTGCCAGCACCTCGGGGGGCTCCTACAATGAGCAGTTCTTC.

The rearrangement links TRBV19 to TRBJ1-2; no clear D. Germline V CDR1 and CDR2: LNHDA, SQIVND (reference sequence). This CDR3 is 10 amino acids long. With 8 bases removed from V and 8 bases from J, the gap between germline ends came to 9 bases. In nucleotides, the CDR3 is TGTGCCAGTTTCTCGTGGGGCTACACCTTC. Amino acid sequence: CASFSWGYTF.

The CDR3 region has the DNA TGTGCCAGCACTGTGGTCACTACTAGCACAGATACGCAGTATTTT. Its translation is CASTVVTTSTDTQYF. The chain couples TRBV6-1 to TRBJ2-3, with D uncertain. V was trimmed by 7 bases and J by 0 bases, leaving 14 bases between them. This CDR3 is 15 amino acids long. Per the germline V gene, CDR1 is MNHNS and CDR2 is SASEGT.

This chain uses TRBV18 with TRBJ2-7; TRBD1 might be the D (5 bases). The V gene lost 4 bases and the J gene lost 3 bases, with 19 bases spanning the gap. The CDR3 is 16 residues long. CDR1 and CDR2 (germline): KGHSH, LQKENI. The chain's CDR3 is CASSQNNPAGIYEQYF. The CDR3 coding sequence is TGTGCCAGCTCACAGAACAATCCGGCAGGGATCTACGAGCAGTACTTC. Based on the CDR3 plus reference TRBV18 and TRBJ2-7, the full variable domain is NAGVMQNPRHLVRRRGQEARLRCSPMKGHSHVYWYRQLPEEGLKFMVYLQKENIIDESGMPKERFSAEFPKEGPSILRIQQVVRGDSAAYFCASSQNNPAGIYEQYFGPGTRLTVT.

Of note for this clone: Distinct nucleotide sequences in the sample also encode this CDR3. The chain has TRBV11-2 and TRBJ1-6; 10 nucleotides match TRBD1. Germline V gene data show CDR1 as SGHAT and CDR2 as FQNNGV. CDR3 size: 15 residues. V was clipped by 1 base and J by 7 bases; unmatched bases: 1. CDR3 protein: CASSLGDRGNSPLHF. In DNA form, the CDR3 reads TGTGCCAGCAGCTTAGGGGACAGGGGCAATTCACCCCTCCACTTT.

J is TRBJ2-5 and V is TRBV7-2; perhaps D is TRBD1 or TRBD2 (5 bases each). Trimming shortened V by 2 bases and J by 5 bases, and 24 bases separated the two germline ends. The CDR3 is 18 amino acids. The germline CDR1 and CDR2 sequences are SGHTA and FQGNSA. The CDR3 loop reads CASSLTGRQGWGRETQYF. In nucleotides, the CDR3 is TGTGCCAGCAGCTTAACGGGAAGGCAGGGATGGGGTCGGGAGACCCAGTACTTC.

This clone came up a few times. J is TRBJ1-2 and V is TRBV2; the D is unclear. CDR1 and CDR2 (germline): SNHLY, FYNNEI. V was pared by 2 bases and J by 4 bases, with 11 bases between. The CDR3 extends over 14 amino acids. The CDR3 DNA is TGTGCCAGCAGTGAACTCGACTCCCGCTATGGCTACACCTTC. The encoded protein is CASSELDSRYGYTF.

The V and J genes are TRBV18 and TRBJ2-1; 9 bases are shared with TRBD2. The CDR3 runs to 15 residues. The germline V gene encodes CDR1 KGHSH and CDR2 LQKENI. Unmatched junction bases numbered 9, after V lost 3 bases and J lost 9 bases. CDR3 DNA sequence: TGTGCCAGCTCACCGCCGGGACTAGCTGGAGGTGAGCAGTTCTTC. Its protein product is CASSPPGLAGGEQFF.

This clone was observed a single time. A far larger clone is off by one base, so a read error is likely. The chain joins TRBV10-3 to TRBJ2-7, with 8 bases fitting TRBD1. The trim removed 6 bases at V and 5 bases at J, leaving 3 bases unmatched. The CDR3 is 12 residues long. The germline V gene encodes CDR1 ENHRY and CDR2 SYGVKD. The CDR3 spells CAIRETGDEQYF. As DNA, the CDR3 is TGTGCCATCAGGGAGACAGGGGACGAGCAGTACTTC.

This CDR3 is CASSFFTGAEAFF. The CDR3 bases are TGTGCCAGCAGCTTTTTTACCGGAGCTGAAGCTTTCTTT. The chain uses TRBV7-9 and TRBJ1-1; D not resolved. The V gene's germline CDR1 is SEHNR and CDR2 FQNEAQ (reference sequence). Trimming took 3 bases from V and 6 from J, leaving 11 bases between them. This CDR3 spans 13 amino acids. The full variable domain, its missing parts supplied by reference TRBV7-9 and TRBJ1-1, is DTGVSQNPRHKITKRGQNVTFRCDPISEHNRLYWYRQTLGQGPEFLTYFQNEAQLEKSRLLSDRFSAERPKGSFSTLEIQRTEQGDSAMYLCASSFFTGAEAFFGQGTRLTVV.

This clone appeared a few times. The rearrangement links TRBV27 to TRBJ1-2, with TRBD1 as a possible D gene (5 bases). V was pared by 0 bases and J by 4 bases, with 6 bases between. The CDR3 contains 13 residues. The V gene's germline CDR1 is MNHEY and CDR2 SMNVEV (reference sequence). CDR3 region: CASSLSGVYGYTF. The CDR3 coding sequence is TGTGCCAGCAGTTTATCAGGGGTCTATGGCTACACCTTC.